These 20 T cell receptor beta chains share one sample of origin, sequenced in a study of shared clonotypes between healthy human individuals. Some clones are missing from TCRdb's copy, which holds only in-frame ones; the method was immunoSEQ multiplex PCR. This sample has some 450,000 clones, with more than 70% found just once. Sample: PBMCs. The receptors shown here come from a woman aged 40 to 50 in good health. Some clones in this sample may be carry-over from other donors' samples.

This clone was seen just once. The J gene is TRBJ2-3, the V gene TRBV7-8; D may correspond to TRBD1 or TRBD2 (5 bases each). The germline gives CDR1 SGHVS, CDR2 FQNEAQ. The CDR3 length is 15 residues. Trimming cost V 1 base and J 1 base, with 9 bases left between them. The CDR3 DNA follows: TGTGCCAGCAGCTTAGAGCCGGGACGCACAGATACGCAGTATTTT. As protein: CASSLEPGRTDTQYF.

The chain joins TRBV30 to TRBJ2-3; tentative D call: TRBD2 (6 bases). Trimming removed 8 bases from V and 0 bases from J, with 18 bases in between. Germline-derived CDR1 and CDR2 are GTSNPN and SVGIG (reference sequence). The CDR3 has 15 residues. CDR3: CAVNGGALSTDTQYF. The CDR3 nucleotides are TGTGCCGTCAACGGAGGGGCCCTTAGCACAGATACGCAGTATTTT. Filled out from reference TRBV30 and TRBJ2-3, the complete variable domain reads SQTIHQWPATLVQPVGSPLSLECTVEGTSNPNLYWYRQAAGRGLQLLFYSVGIGQISSEVPQNLSASRPQDRQFILSSKKLLLSDSGFYLCAVNGGALSTDTQYFGPGTRLTVL.

J is TRBJ2-7 and V is TRBV2, with 7 bases that match TRBD2. The J segment lost 1 base and the V segment lost 6 bases, leaving 6 bases of the junction unmatched. This CDR3 is 14 amino acids long. In germline, CDR1 is SNHLY, CDR2 FYNNEI. The CDR3, as DNA: TGTGCCAGCAGCTTGTATAGCGGGTCCTACGAGCAGTACTTC. It is translated as CASSLYSGSYEQYF.

As to this clone: Other DNA sequences in the sample encode the same CDR3. This chain connects TRBV11-3 to TRBJ2-3; TRBD2 aligns across 14 bases. Germline V gives CDR1 SGHNT, CDR2 YENEEA. V was clipped by 5 bases and J by 3 bases; unmatched bases: 4. This CDR3 spans 16 amino acids. CDR3 loop: CASSRGTSGRTDTQYF. DNA for the CDR3: TGTGCCAGCAGCAGAGGGACTAGCGGGAGAACAGATACGCAGTATTTT.

This sequence joins TRBV7-8 and TRBJ1-1; unclear D gene. The ends were cut back, 0 bases at V and 4 bases at J, with 9 bases in the middle. The CDR3 spans 14 residues. Germline V gene data show CDR1 as SGHVS and CDR2 as FQNEAQ. CDR3 loop: CASSLALVGTEAFF. DNA of the CDR3: TGTGCCAGCAGCTTAGCTCTTGTAGGCACTGAAGCTTTCTTT.

This chain connects TRBV5-6 to TRBJ1-3; D remains unclear. Germline lookup yields CDR1 SGHDT and CDR2 YYEEEE. The CDR3 is 17 amino acids. Trimming pared 3 bases from V and 0 bases from J, leaving 16 bases between. In nucleotides, the CDR3 is TGTGCCAGCAGCTCTCCCTGGGGAGCGAGCTCTGGAAACACCATATATTTT. Protein: CASSSPWGASSGNTIYF.

This chain links TRBV4-1 with TRBJ2-2; D may be TRBD2 (5 bases). The length of the CDR3 is 15 residues. Trimming removed 4 bases from V and 1 base from J, with 10 bases in between. Germline V gives CDR1 MGHRA, CDR2 YSYEKL. CDR3 sequence (DNA): TGCGCCAGCAGCCCCTCCCGGGGGAACACCGGGGAGCTGTTTTTT. Protein sequence: CASSPSRGNTGELFF.

The chain employs TRBV9 and TRBJ2-3; D remains unclear. The V gene lost 0 bases and the J gene lost 0 bases, with 17 bases spanning the gap. This CDR3 is built from 18 residues. Per germline, CDR1 SGDLS and CDR2 YYNGEE. This CDR3 reads CASSVGPKNTFSTDTQYF. The CDR3 DNA follows: TGTGCCAGCAGCGTAGGCCCCAAAAATACGTTTAGCACAGATACGCAGTATTTT.

The CDR3 DNA reads as TGTGCCAGCAGCCCCGGGACACCCTGGGGTCAGCCCCAGCATTTT. Translating gives CASSPGTPWGQPQHF. The chain uses TRBV5-8 and TRBJ1-5; D is perhaps TRBD1 (6 bases). The germline V gene encodes CDR1 SGHTS and CDR2 YDEGEE. Trimming removed 4 bases at V and 6 bases at J, with 17 bases between. The CDR3 is made up of 15 amino acids.

This clone was recorded many times. Within the sample, other DNA sequences also encode this same CDR3. The rearrangement links TRBV9 to TRBJ2-3, with TRBD2 matching 8 bases. CDR1 is SGDLS, CDR2 YYNGEE, per germline. There are 18 residues in the CDR3. The V gene end was trimmed by 0 bases and the J gene end by 5 bases; junction bases not matched to a gene: 14. The CDR3, as DNA: TGTGCCAGCAGCGTAGGGGTTCGGGCCAGCGGGAGTAGAGATACGCAGTATTTT. Protein product: CASSVGVRASGSRDTQYF.

The V call is TRBV5-1, the J call TRBJ1-2; 7 positions match TRBD1. Unmatched junction bases numbered 9, after V lost 3 bases and J lost 7 bases. Germline V gene sequence: CDR1 SGHRS, CDR2 YFSETQ. This CDR3 spans 14 amino acids. CDR3: CASSYGTAGGGYTF. The CDR3 DNA follows: TGCGCCAGCAGCTACGGGACAGCTGGTGGTGGCTACACCTTC.

This clone occurred a few times. This likely came from a read error, as a far larger clone is one base away. Different DNA sequences within this sample yield the same CDR3. This chain links TRBV30 with TRBJ1-1; D is possibly TRBD1 (5 bases). Trimming stripped 2 bases from V and 8 bases from J, with 24 bases between. The germline CDR1 and CDR2 sequences are GTSNPN and SVGIG (reference sequence). The length of the CDR3 is 16 residues. The CDR3 bases are TGTGCCTGGAGTCACGGCCTGGGGCAGCTGAAGCGGGAAGCTTTCTTT. It translates to CAWSHGLGQLKREAFF.

This clone was recorded once. The chain has TRBV7-8 and TRBJ1-2; D is unclear. The CDR3 sequence is 13 residues long. Germline V lookup: CDR1 SGHVS, CDR2 FQNEAQ. Deletions cut 1 base from V and 6 bases from J, with 9 bases between. Here the CDR3 reads CASSLGRRNGYTF. The CDR3 DNA sequence: TGTGCCAGCAGCTTAGGCCGACGGAATGGCTACACCTTC.

This clone was recorded many times. Other DNA sequences in this specimen translate into the identical CDR3. The chain employs TRBV5-1 and TRBJ2-2; perhaps TRBD2 as D (6 bases). Germline values: CDR1 SGHRS, CDR2 YFSETQ. CDR3 length equals 15 residues. Trimming took off 0 bases at V and 1 base at J, with 7 bases between the two ends. The CDR3, as DNA: TGCGCCAGCAGCTTGGGGCGGGAGAACACCGGGGAGCTGTTTTTT. This sequence encodes CASSLGRENTGELFF.

A remark on this clone: A single base is all that separates this from a far larger clone, so a read error is likely. The chain joins TRBV10-2 to TRBJ2-5, with D possibly called TRBD1 or TRBD2 (5 bases each). The CDR3 contains 14 residues. Looked up from germline, CDR1 is WSHSY and CDR2 is SAAADI. The CDR3 here is CASSDNRRDGTRYF. DNA for the CDR3: TGCGCCAGCAGTGACAACCGGCGAGATGGGACCCGGTACTTC.

The CDR3: CASSQDATSGFDYEQYF. As DNA, the CDR3 is TGTGCCAGCAGCCAAGATGCGACTAGCGGGTTCGACTACGAGCAGTACTTC. This chain joins TRBV4-2 and TRBJ2-7; TRBD2 matches at 10 bases. Looked up from germline, CDR1 is LGHNA and CDR2 is YNFKEQ. Trimming took 0 bases from V and 3 from J; bases not matched to a gene: 8. The CDR3 sequence is 17 residues long.

This chain connects TRBV7-3 to TRBJ2-2, with 13 bases matching TRBD2. V dropped 7 bases and J dropped 7; count of bases not matched to a gene: 6. Germline V gene sequence: CDR1 SGHTA, CDR2 FQGTGA. The CDR3 spans 15 residues. The CDR3 region is CASTAGLAGVGELFF. CDR3 nucleotides: TGTGCCAGCACCGCTGGACTAGCGGGAGTCGGGGAGCTGTTTTTT.

Comment on this clone: This sequence may be a read error, since a much larger clone differs from it by one base. This chain uses TRBV9 with TRBJ2-6; the D is unclear. V was pared by 3 bases and J by 0 bases, with 4 bases between. This CDR3 is 14 amino acids long. Looked up from germline, CDR1 is SGDLS and CDR2 is YYNGEE. CDR3 DNA: TGTGCCAGCAGCGGACTCTCTGGGGCCAACGTCCTGACTTTC. It translates to CASSGLSGANVLTF.

As for this clone: Given a far larger clone just one base away, this is likely a sequencing read error. The rearrangement links TRBV4-1 to TRBJ2-7, with a weak D call TRBD1 (5 bases). The CDR3 spans 15 residues. V dropped 1 base and J dropped 0 bases, with 10 bases sitting between them. Per the germline V gene, CDR1 is MGHRA and CDR2 is YSYEKL. In DNA, the CDR3 is TGCGCCAGCAGCCAAGGGATAGGGGCCTCCTACGAGCAGTACTTC. This codes for CASSQGIGASYEQYF.

This clone came up a few times. This rearrangement joins TRBV4-3 to TRBJ1-4; D not certain. The CDR3 has 15 amino acids. Trimming removed 0 bases from V and 7 bases from J, with 12 bases in between. Germline lookup yields CDR1 LGHNA and CDR2 YSLEER. DNA of the CDR3: TGCGCCAGCAGCCAAGATTTGGGTTGGAGTGAAAAACTGTTTTTT. It specifies CASSQDLGWSEKLFF.